The rows below give T cell receptor beta chains drawn from one sample of a study of CD8+CD57+ T cells in acquired aplastic anemia. TCRdb itself ran the reads through MiXCR, one entry per CDR3 protein. The profile shows around 170,000 distinct CDR3 sequences, under 75% of them singletons. Sequencing was performed on sorted CD4+, CD8+, or CD8+CD57+ T cells (not recorded which) from PBMCs. These TCRs come from a human donor in good health. The CDR3 runs from the conserved cysteine through the conserved F or W. The D gene is left open where the match is weak. Clone size, where shown, is once, few, many, or a class for clones that have expanded.

j_call	cdr3_length	d_call	clone_size	v_call	cdr3_aa	cdr3_nt
TRBJ2-5	10	-	-	TRBV20-1	CSARDRNQNF	TGCAGTGCTAGAGATAGGAACCAGAACTTC
TRBJ1-1	15	TRBD1	-	TRBV5-1	CASSSEQGAYTEASF	TGCGCCAGCAGCTCTGAACAGGGGGCCTACACTGAAGCTTCCTTT
TRBJ2-1	16	-	many	TRBV24-1	CATSGVGIKDDNEQFF	TGTGCCACCAGTGGAGTGGGTATAAAAGATGACAATGAGCAGTTCTTC
TRBJ2-7	18	TRBD2	-	TRBV24-1	CATPNEQGLAGNSYEQYF	TGTGCCACCCCCAACGAGCAGGGACTAGCGGGCAACTCCTACGAGCAGTACTTC
TRBJ2-7	13	-	few	TRBV7-6	CASSPLGTNEQYF	TGTGCCAGCAGCCCGTTAGGGACCAACGAGCAGTACTTC
TRBJ2-1	13	-	-	TRBV20-1	CSAPKGTINEQFF	TGCAGTGCTCCGAAGGGGACGATCAATGAGCAGTTCTTC
TRBJ2-7	13	-	-	TRBV4-1	CASSQDPAGEQYF	TGCGCCAGCAGCCAAGATCCAGCCGGCGAGCAGTACTTC
TRBJ2-1	16	-	once	TRBV20-1	CSAWSPTGKSYNEQFF	TGCAGTGCTTGGAGCCCCACAGGGAAGTCCTACAATGAGCAGTTCTTC
TRBJ2-2	16	-	-	TRBV7-2	CASSRFSGPNTGELFF	TGTGCCAGCAGCCGATTTAGCGGACCGAACACCGGGGAGCTGTTTTTT
TRBJ2-1	15	-	-	TRBV5-1	CASSLGGPSYNEQFF	TGCGCCAGCAGCTTGGGCGGGCCATCCTACAATGAGCAGTTCTTC
TRBJ2-5	14	-	few	TRBV19	CASSPRGGVETQYF	TGTGCCAGTAGTCCTCGAGGAGGGGTTGAGACCCAGTACTTC
TRBJ2-1	14	TRBD1	-	TRBV7-2	CASSVDRVMTEQFF	TGTGCCAGCAGCGTCGACAGGGTAATGACCGAGCAGTTCTTC
TRBJ2-2	16	TRBD2	many	TRBV20-1	CSARNLLAGGSGELFF	TGCAGTGCTAGGAATTTGCTAGCGGGAGGGTCCGGGGAGCTGTTTTTT
TRBJ2-7	16	-	once	TRBV7-9	CASSLSWQGGPGEQYF	TGTGCCAGCAGTTTGTCGTGGCAGGGGGGCCCCGGCGAGCAGTACTTC
TRBJ2-7	15	TRBD2	-	TRBV11-2	CASSLEAGSNYEQYF	TGTGCCAGCAGCTTAGAAGCGGGATCTAACTACGAGCAGTACTTC
TRBJ2-5	13	-	many	TRBV27	CASSLDRLETQYF	TGTGCCAGCAGTTTGGACAGACTAGAGACCCAGTACTTC
TRBJ2-7	13	-	-	TRBV24-1	CATSDLNSYEQYF	TGTGCCACCAGTGATTTAAACTCCTACGAGCAGTACTTC
TRBJ1-1	12	-	-	TRBV20-1	CSAPSGNTEAFF	TGCAGTGCACCCTCAGGGAACACTGAAGCTTTCTTT
TRBJ1-2	15	-	-	TRBV7-2	CASSSETEPRGGYTF	TGTGCCAGCAGCTCTGAGACAGAACCTAGGGGCGGCTACACCTTC
TRBJ2-7	14	TRBD1	many	TRBV7-9	CASSTGTGGYEQYF	TGTGCCAGCAGCACCGGGACAGGGGGCTACGAGCAGTACTTC
TRBJ1-2	13	-	many	TRBV7-2	CASSRRENYGYTF	TGTGCCAGCAGCCGGCGGGAGAACTATGGCTACACCTTC
TRBJ2-7	14	-	-	TRBV24-1	CATSDTGRIHEQYF	TGTGCCACCAGTGATACAGGACGGATCCACGAGCAGTACTTC
TRBJ2-1	14	TRBD2	many	TRBV14	CASSQPTSGIEQFF	TGTGCCAGCAGCCAGCCGACTAGCGGGATTGAGCAGTTCTTC
TRBJ2-5	16	TRBD2	many	TRBV9	CASSGSGTLRQETQYF	TGTGCCAGCAGCGGAAGCGGGACCCTCCGGCAAGAGACCCAGTACTTC
TRBJ2-1	12	-	many	TRBV29-1	CSVNEVYNEQFF	TGCAGCGTTAACGAGGTTTACAATGAGCAGTTCTTC
TRBJ2-7	17	TRBD2	-	TRBV7-9	CASSLGSGGRTPYEQYF	TGTGCCAGCAGCTTAGGGTCCGGCGGGAGGACCCCCTACGAGCAGTACTTC
TRBJ2-7	13	-	-	TRBV18	CASRETSSYEQYF	TGTGCCAGTCGGGAGACTAGCTCCTACGAGCAGTACTTC
TRBJ2-7	15	TRBD1	-	TRBV11-2	CASSPGTGGPYEQYF	TGTGCCAGCAGCCCAGGGACAGGGGGCCCCTACGAGCAGTACTTC
TRBJ2-2	15	-	few	TRBV15	CATCVGTSNTGELFF	TGTGCCACCTGCGTCGGGACTTCGAACACCGGGGAGCTGTTTTTT
TRBJ2-6	14	-	-	TRBV7-2	CASSFMAGANVLTF	TGTGCCAGCAGCTTTATGGCTGGGGCCAACGTCCTGACTTTC
TRBJ1-3	14	-	-	TRBV29-1	CSVGGATSGNTIYF	TGCAGCGTTGGGGGGGCCACCTCTGGAAACACCATATATTTT
TRBJ2-3	16	TRBD2	-	TRBV7-2	CASSLASGTSTDTQYF	TGTGCCAGCAGCTTGGCTAGCGGGACGTCAACAGATACGCAGTATTTT
TRBJ1-6	14	-	-	TRBV9	CASSLGAPGSPLHF	TGTGCCAGCAGCCTGGGGGCGCCCGGTTCACCCCTCCACTTT
TRBJ2-1	13	TRBD1	-	TRBV29-1	CSARGTVYNEQFF	TGCAGCGCCAGAGGGACAGTTTACAATGAGCAGTTCTTC
TRBJ1-5	15	TRBD1	-	TRBV7-9	CASSETGFGNQPQHF	TGTGCCAGCAGCGAGACAGGGTTTGGCAATCAGCCCCAGCATTTT
TRBJ2-3	14	TRBD2	many	TRBV6-5	CASSLAGSKDTQYF	TGTGCCAGCAGTCTAGCGGGTTCGAAAGATACGCAGTATTTT
TRBJ2-7	13	-	few	TRBV13	CASRWQTFDEQYF	TGTGCCAGCAGATGGCAGACGTTCGACGAGCAGTACTTC
TRBJ2-7	14	TRBD2	-	TRBV7-9	CASSLYGSGYEQYF	TGTGCCAGCAGCTTATATGGTAGCGGGTACGAGCAGTACTTC
TRBJ2-3	16	TRBD1	-	TRBV11-2	CASRRNRGKGTDTQYF	TGTGCCAGCAGGAGAAACAGGGGAAAAGGCACAGATACGCAGTATTTT
TRBJ1-6	13	-	-	TRBV10-3	CATRDGYNSPLHF	TGCGCCACCCGGGACGGATATAATTCACCCCTCCACTTT
TRBJ2-1	13	-	-	TRBV29-1	CSQDGGPYNEQFF	TGCAGCCAAGATGGCGGCCCCTACAATGAGCAGTTCTTC
TRBJ2-5	16	-	-	TRBV9	CASSVEGYRDGGAQYF	TGTGCCAGCAGCGTAGAAGGTTATCGGGATGGCGGGGCCCAGTACTTC
TRBJ2-1	13	-	-	TRBV2	CASSEHGYNEQFF	TGTGCCAGCAGTGAACATGGTTACAATGAGCAGTTCTTC
TRBJ2-5	13	TRBD1	-	TRBV2	CASSPDRVETQYF	TGTGCCAGCAGCCCCGACAGGGTAGAGACCCAGTACTTC
TRBJ2-5	16	TRBD2	-	TRBV9	CASSEAGLADRETRYF	TGTGCCAGCAGCGAGGCAGGACTAGCGGATCGAGAGACCCGGTACTTC
TRBJ1-6	14	-	-	TRBV25-1	CASSSGSIGSPLHF	TGTGCCAGCAGCTCCGGTAGCATAGGATCACCCCTCCACTTT
TRBJ2-7	16	-	many	TRBV4-3	CASSQTASGRSYEQYF	TGCGCCAGCAGCCAGACAGCCAGCGGTCGCTCCTACGAGCAGTACTTC
TRBJ2-1	15	-	few	TRBV24-1	CATSDAVHSYNEQFF	TGTGCCACCAGCGACGCAGTTCACTCCTACAATGAGCAGTTCTTC
TRBJ2-5	15	TRBD2	-	TRBV20-1	CSALRGGVGSKTQYF	TGCAGTGCTTTGCGGGGGGGGGTTGGATCAAAGACCCAGTACTTC
TRBJ1-1	15	-	-	TRBV7-2	CASSLARTANTEAFF	TGTGCCAGCAGCTTAGCGCGGACAGCGAACACTGAAGCTTTCTTT